This is a list of T cell receptor beta chains from one sample in a study of CD8+ T cells in alopecia areata. Sequenced by immunoSEQ multiplex PCR; TCRdb stores in-frame clones only, minus some. Seen here are fewer than 350,000 clones, 55% to 75% observed once, and the top ten hold about 1.8%. The sequencing used CD4+ T cells sorted from blood, collected at week 24, from a patient treated with tofacitinib. The source of these receptors is a human donor with alopecia areata. Each CDR3 is given with its conserved first and last residue. A D gene is named only where the DNA matches it firmly. Clone size, where shown, is once, few, many, or a class for clones that have expanded.

clone size	CDR3 length	D gene	V gene	J gene	CDR3 protein	CDR3 DNA
.	13	.	TRBV30	TRBJ2-1	CAWSVSQNNEQFF	TGTGCCTGGAGTGTATCACAGAACAATGAGCAGTTCTTC
.	13	.	TRBV28	TRBJ2-7	CASSGTVTYEQYF	TGTGCCAGCAGTGGGACGGTAACCTACGAGCAGTACTTC
.	17	TRBD1	TRBV27	TRBJ2-5	CASSPRHRGDLGETQYF	TGTGCCAGCAGTCCCCGCCACAGGGGAGACTTAGGAGAGACCCAGTACTTC
.	12	.	TRBV29-1	TRBJ2-7	CSVGDRFAEQYF	TGCAGCGTTGGTGACAGGTTTGCCGAGCAGTACTTC
.	13	TRBD2	TRBV6-5	TRBJ2-5	CASRRLASETQYF	TGTGCCAGCAGAAGACTAGCGAGTGAGACCCAGTACTTC
.	15	.	TRBV7-2	TRBJ2-6	CASSFPGTGANVLTF	TGTGCCAGCAGCTTCCCAGGGACTGGGGCCAACGTCCTGACTTTC
.	14	.	TRBV29-1	TRBJ2-3	CSVELPPGTDTQYF	TGCAGCGTTGAACTACCGCCAGGCACAGATACGCAGTATTTT
few	16	.	TRBV7-2	TRBJ2-7	CASSFGAAGGTYEQYF	TGTGCCAGCAGCTTTGGCGCTGCAGGAGGAACCTACGAGCAGTACTTC
.	13	.	TRBV7-7	TRBJ2-1	CASSVSRVGEQFF	TGTGCTAGCAGCGTCTCTAGAGTTGGGGAGCAGTTCTTC
.	12	.	TRBV7-8	TRBJ2-7	CASSLRSYEQYF	TGTGCCAGCAGCCTTAGATCCTACGAGCAGTACTTC
.	16	TRBD2	TRBV29-1	TRBJ2-2	CSVNGLAETNTGELFF	TGCAGCGTTAACGGACTAGCGGAGACGAACACCGGGGAGCTGTTTTTT
.	12	.	TRBV2	TRBJ2-5	CASSDDRETQYF	TGTGCCAGCAGCGATGACCGAGAGACCCAGTACTTC
.	14	TRBD2	TRBV29-1	TRBJ2-1	CSVEVAGGYNEQFF	TGCAGCGTTGAGGTAGCGGGGGGATACAATGAGCAGTTCTTC
once	18	TRBD2	TRBV25-1	TRBJ2-1	CASSDTLGTSGAYNEQFF	TGTGCCAGCAGTGACACCCTCGGGACTAGCGGAGCCTACAATGAGCAGTTCTTC
.	12	.	TRBV6-1	TRBJ1-5	CASSRNSQPQHF	TGTGCCAGCAGCCGGAACAGTCAGCCCCAGCATTTT
.	14	TRBD2	TRBV2	TRBJ2-5	CASSVLAGRETQYF	TGTGCCAGCAGTGTCCTAGCGGGGAGAGAGACCCAGTACTTC
.	11	.	TRBV29-1	TRBJ2-7	CSVEEGYEQYF	TGCAGCGTTGAGGAGGGATACGAGCAGTACTTC
.	15	.	TRBV9	TRBJ1-1	CASSVSPTLRTEAFF	TGTGCCAGCAGCGTATCGCCGACCCTTAGGACCGAAGCTTTCTTT
.	16	.	TRBV9	TRBJ2-3	CASSVDGHQDTDTQYF	TGTGCCAGCAGCGTAGACGGACACCAAGACACAGATACGCAGTATTTT
.	12	.	TRBV30	TRBJ2-5	CAWANREETQYF	TGTGCCTGGGCGAACCGGGAAGAGACCCAGTACTTC
.	14	.	TRBV29-1	TRBJ2-1	CSVSLTSGWNEQFF	TGCAGCGTCTCGTTGACTAGTGGATGGAATGAGCAGTTCTTC
.	16	TRBD1	TRBV14	TRBJ1-1	CASSPWEGQENTEAFF	TGTGCCAGCAGCCCGTGGGAGGGACAGGAGAACACTGAAGCTTTCTTT
.	14	.	TRBV30	TRBJ2-7	CAWSVQRLVYEQYF	TGTGCCTGGAGTGTACAGAGACTGGTCTACGAGCAGTACTTC
.	14	TRBD1	TRBV14	TRBJ2-7	CASSPRDRGYEQYF	TGTGCCAGCAGCCCGCGGGACAGGGGTTACGAGCAGTACTTC
once	13	.	TRBV19	TRBJ1-2	CASSIAAFYGYTF	TGTGCCAGTAGTATAGCCGCATTCTATGGCTACACCTTC
.	14	TRBD1	TRBV12-5	TRBJ1-5	CASGLGQGGQPQHF	TGTGCTAGTGGTTTGGGACAGGGCGGGCAGCCCCAGCATTTT
.	14	.	TRBV5-4	TRBJ2-5	CASSLDGGLETQYF	TGTGCCAGCAGCTTGGATGGGGGCTTGGAGACCCAGTACTTC
.	10	.	TRBV28	TRBJ2-1	CASIGNEQFF	TGTGCCAGCATAGGCAATGAGCAGTTCTTC
.	16	.	TRBV5-6	TRBJ2-2	CASSPAGQVNTGELFF	TGTGCCAGCAGCCCAGCTGGTCAAGTAAACACCGGGGAGCTGTTTTTT
.	13	TRBD1	TRBV30	TRBJ1-2	CAWRLQGAGGYTF	TGTGCCTGGAGACTACAGGGGGCCGGTGGCTACACCTTC
.	17	TRBD1	TRBV30	TRBJ1-3	CAWSVLRQGWAGNTIYF	TGTGCCTGGAGTGTACTCCGACAGGGATGGGCTGGAAACACCATATATTTT
.	16	TRBD2	TRBV4-2	TRBJ2-3	CASSGTSGPMTDTQYF	TGTGCCAGCAGCGGGACTAGCGGCCCGATGACAGATACGCAGTATTTT
.	15	TRBD1	TRBV4-2	TRBJ1-2	CASSRGTGTNYGYTF	TGTGCCAGCAGCCGCGGGACAGGAACTAACTATGGCTACACCTTC
.	12	.	TRBV30	TRBJ2-1	CAWSAKGKVQFF	TGTGCCTGGAGTGCCAAGGGAAAGGTGCAGTTCTTC
.	16	.	TRBV19	TRBJ1-1	CASSAPRDGGHTEAFF	TGTGCCAGTAGTGCACCTAGGGACGGTGGGCACACTGAAGCTTTCTTT
few	13	.	TRBV29-1	TRBJ2-5	CSVVGRLQETQYF	TGCAGCGTTGTGGGGAGACTCCAAGAGACCCAGTACTTC
few	14	.	TRBV15	TRBJ1-2	CATSRDRRQFGYTF	TGTGCCACCAGCAGAGATCGGCGACAGTTTGGCTACACCTTC
few	14	.	TRBV7-8	TRBJ1-1	CASSFDQGSGEAFF	TGTGCCAGCAGCTTCGACCAGGGTTCCGGCGAAGCTTTCTTT
.	15	.	TRBV9	TRBJ2-3	CASSPLLASTDTQYF	TGTGCCAGCAGCCCCCTGCTGGCTAGCACAGATACGCAGTATTTT
few	16	.	TRBV2	TRBJ2-6	CASLRDGPSGANVLTF	TGTGCCAGCCTCCGGGACGGTCCCTCTGGGGCCAACGTCCTGACTTTC
few	12	.	TRBV29-1	TRBJ2-7	CSVGLTAYEQYF	TGCAGCGTTGGTCTAACCGCCTACGAGCAGTACTTC
.	15	TRBD1	TRBV13	TRBJ1-1	CASSDRTGRDTEAFF	TGTGCCAGCAGCGACCGGACAGGGAGGGACACTGAAGCTTTCTTT
.	15	TRBD1	TRBV7-6	TRBJ1-6	CASSPQGRYNSPLHF	TGTGCCAGCAGCCCACAGGGGAGGTATAATTCACCCCTCCACTTT
.	15	.	TRBV6-7	TRBJ1-1	CASSSTREGKTEAFF	TGTGCCAGCAGTTCGACTAGGGAGGGGAAAACTGAAGCTTTCTTT
.	15	.	TRBV30	TRBJ2-7	CAWSVGYPAPYEQYF	TGTGCCTGGAGTGTCGGCTACCCGGCCCCCTACGAGCAGTACTTC
few	14	.	TRBV7-2	TRBJ2-3	CASSPGLYTDTQYF	TGTGCCAGCAGCCCCGGACTATACACAGATACGCAGTATTTT
.	15	.	TRBV30	TRBJ2-7	CAWRAAQGFTYEQYF	TGTGCCTGGAGGGCGGCCCAGGGGTTCACCTACGAGCAGTACTTC
.	13	.	TRBV27	TRBJ1-2	CASSLRGMDGYTF	TGTGCCAGCAGTTTACGGGGGATGGATGGCTACACCTTC
.	12	.	TRBV10-3	TRBJ1-5	CATTSTGEPQHF	TGTGCCACCACCTCAACGGGGGAGCCCCAGCATTTT
.	15	.	TRBV30	TRBJ1-6	CAVQRFRVDNSPLHF	TGTGCCGTCCAGCGATTCCGAGTCGATAATTCACCCCTCCACTTT
.	15	TRBD1	TRBV28	TRBJ2-4	CASIPRAPTGNIQYF	TGTGCCAGCATTCCTCGGGCGCCGACAGGGAACATTCAGTACTTC
.	10	.	TRBV29-1	TRBJ2-3	CSASRDTQYF	TGCAGCGCTTCGAGGGATACGCAGTATTTT
.	12	TRBD1	TRBV29-1	TRBJ1-2	CSASGTVMGYTF	TGCAGCGCCTCCGGGACAGTCATGGGCTACACCTTC
.	15	TRBD1	TRBV6-5	TRBJ1-5	CASSIDRAGNQPQHF	TGTGCCAGCAGTATTGACAGGGCGGGCAATCAGCCCCAGCATTTT
.	14	.	TRBV4-1	TRBJ2-2	CASSQGLVTGELFF	TGCGCCAGCAGCCAGGGGTTAGTTACCGGGGAGCTGTTTTTT
.	14	TRBD2	TRBV30	TRBJ2-1	CAWVLAGVVGEQFF	TGTGCCTGGGTTTTGGCGGGGGTGGTCGGTGAGCAGTTCTTC
.	16	TRBD1	TRBV25-1	TRBJ2-1	CASSEVEGTGRNEQFF	TGTGCCAGCAGTGAAGTGGAGGGGACAGGGAGAAATGAGCAGTTCTTC
.	14	.	TRBV2	TRBJ1-2	CASTPDPRTDGYTF	TGTGCCAGCACCCCAGACCCAAGGACAGATGGCTACACCTTC
few	12	.	TRBV28	TRBJ1-5	CASSSPYQPQHF	TGTGCCAGCAGTTCCCCGTATCAGCCCCAGCATTTT